This passage covers 22 T cell receptor beta chains from one sample sequenced in a study of blood T cell repertoires in COVID-19. Sequencing used immunoSEQ multiplex PCR; TCRdb keeps in-frame clones, though not all of them. Of about 210,000 clones listed, around four fifths are singletons. Sequenced: peripheral blood. These receptors all stem from a woman aged 45 to 65 with acute or convalescent COVID-19.

The V and J genes are TRBV10-3 and TRBJ2-2; 12 nucleotides agree with TRBD2. The CDR3 contains 17 residues. The ends lost 2 bases at V and 7 bases at J; junction bases unmatched: 8. Germline CDR1 is ENHRY and CDR2 is SYGVKD. The DNA for the CDR3 is TGTGCCATCAGTGAGGACCTAGCGGGAGGGCCAGGCGGGGAGCTGTTTTTT. Translation gives CAISEDLAGGPGGELFF.

The chain is built from TRBV2 and TRBJ2-1; a possible D gene is TRBD1 (5 bases). Trimming shortened V by 4 bases and J by 2 bases, and 9 bases separated the two germline ends. The CDR3 sequence is 14 residues long. Looked up from germline, CDR1 is SNHLY and CDR2 is FYNNEI. The CDR3 reads CASSVQGPYNEQFF. CDR3 nucleotides: TGTGCCAGCAGTGTTCAGGGCCCCTACAATGAGCAGTTCTTC. The complete variable domain, with remaining parts taken from reference TRBV2 and TRBJ2-1, reads EPEVTQTPSHQVTQMGQEVILRCVPISNHLYFYWYRQILGQKVEFLVSFYNNEISEKSEIFDDQFSVERPDGSNFTLKIRSTKLEDSAMYFCASSVQGPYNEQFFGPGTRLTVL.

This chain joins TRBV10-3 and TRBJ1-1; weak D call: TRBD1 (5 bases). The CDR3 runs 14 residues. Germline assignment: CDR1 ENHRY and CDR2 SYGVKD. With 4 bases removed from V and 4 bases from J, the gap between germline ends came to 13 bases. CDR3 nucleotides: TGTGCCATCAGTGCGGGGGACCTGGGCACTGAAGCTTTCTTT. Amino acids: CAISAGDLGTEAFF.

The gene calls are TRBV29-1 and TRBJ1-5, with 9 bases identical to TRBD1. This CDR3 spans 13 amino acids. Germline assignment: CDR1 SQVTM and CDR2 ANQGSEA. The V gene end was trimmed by 7 bases and the J gene end by 5 bases; junction bases not matched to a gene: 6. The CDR3 region has the DNA TGCAGCGCCGCTCGGACAGGGGATCAGCCCCAGCATTTT. Translation gives CSAARTGDQPQHF.

The J gene is TRBJ1-2, the V gene TRBV6-1; D unresolved. The CDR3 contains 14 residues. Germline V gene data show CDR1 as MNHNS and CDR2 as SASEGT. V shed 1 base and J shed 7 bases, with 13 bases lying between them. DNA of the CDR3: TGTGCCAGCAGTGAAGTGGGCAGGTTCGGTGGCTACACCTTC. Encoded protein: CASSEVGRFGGYTF.

The gene calls are TRBV3-1 (or the pseudogene TRBV3-2) and TRBJ1-2; TRBD1 matches 7 bases. The J segment lost 8 bases and the V segment lost 1 base, leaving 10 bases of the junction unmatched. This CDR3 is 15 amino acids long. CDR1 is LGHDT, CDR2 YNNKEL, per germline (reference sequence). CDR3 DNA sequence: TGTGCCAGCAGCCAAGGACCGACAGGGCGCTCCGGCTACACCTTC. Translating it yields CASSQGPTGRSGYTF.

The CDR3 loop is CASSLGQGAPGEQYF. DNA for the CDR3: TGTGCCAGCAGTCTCGGACAGGGGGCGCCGGGCGAGCAGTACTTC. V and J are TRBV27 and TRBJ2-7, with 11 bases lining up with TRBD1. J was trimmed by 6 bases and V by 5 bases; bases with no gene match: 9. CDR1 and CDR2 (germline): MNHEY, SMNVEV (reference sequence). CDR3 length: 15 residues.

This chain connects TRBV2 to TRBJ2-6; D is perhaps TRBD1 (6 bases). Germline CDR1 SNHLY, CDR2 FYNNEI. The CDR3 totals 15 residues. The germline V and J ends were trimmed by 6 bases and 2 bases, with 11 bases remaining between them. CDR3 DNA sequence: TGTGCCAGCAGGGACAGTTCCGCTGGGGCCAACGTCCTGACTTTC. Residues: CASRDSSAGANVLTF. Full variable domain (outside the CDR3, taken from reference TRBV2 and TRBJ2-6): EPEVTQTPSHQVTQMGQEVILRCVPISNHLYFYWYRQILGQKVEFLVSFYNNEISEKSEIFDDQFSVERPDGSNFTLKIRSTKLEDSAMYFCASRDSSAGANVLTFGAGSRLTVL.

J is TRBJ2-5 and V is TRBV3-1 (or the pseudogene TRBV3-2), with D possibly being TRBD2 (7 bases). From germline, CDR1 is LGHDT and CDR2 YNNKEL (reference sequence). The V gene lost 3 bases and the J gene lost 0 bases, with 14 bases spanning the gap. The CDR3 is made up of 16 amino acids. The chain's CDR3 is CASSHYGGTYQETQYF. The CDR3 DNA reads TGTGCCAGCAGCCACTACGGGGGGACATACCAAGAGACCCAGTACTTC.

The chain combines TRBV30 with TRBJ2-2; D perhaps matches TRBD2 (6 bases). The CDR3 has 14 amino acids. Germline V lookup: CDR1 GTSNPN, CDR2 SVGIG (reference sequence). The V end lost 8 bases, the J end lost 0 bases, and 13 bases lay between the germline ends. The CDR3 DNA reads TGTGCCAGCGTAGCGGAAACGAACACCGGGGAGCTGTTTTTT. Protein: CASVAETNTGELFF. Full variable domain (remainder filled in from reference TRBV30 and TRBJ2-2): SQTIHQWPATLVQPVGSPLSLECTVEGTSNPNLYWYRQAAGRGLQLLFYSVGIGQISSEVPQNLSASRPQDRQFILSSKKLLLSDSGFYLCASVAETNTGELFFGEGSRLTVL.

As concerns this clone: The same CDR3 arises from other DNA sequences in this sample as well. V usage is TRBV18 and J usage is TRBJ2-3; tentatively, D is TRBD1 (5 bases). CDR1 and CDR2 from the germline V gene are KGHSH and LQKENI. Between the trimmed V and J ends, which lost 3 bases and 1 base, there was a span of 11 bases. The CDR3 covers 15 residues. For the CDR3, the DNA is TGTGCCAGCTCACCGACAAGGGGCGGCACAGATACGCAGTATTTT. It encodes CASSPTRGGTDTQYF.

V gene TRBV6-2 or TRBV6-3 combines with J gene TRBJ2-1; D is undetermined. In germline, CDR1 is MNHEY, CDR2 SVGEGT. This CDR3 spans 13 amino acids. V lost 5 bases and J 7 bases, leaving 12 bases between the germline ends. The CDR3 nucleotides are TGTGCCAGCAGTGAGGCGGTTTTAAATGAGCAGTTCTTC. This codes for CASSEAVLNEQFF.

The chain employs TRBV11-2 and TRBJ2-1; D is unclear. Deletions cut 2 bases from V and 2 bases from J, with 10 bases between. Per germline, CDR1 SGHAT and CDR2 FQNNGV. This CDR3 has 15 amino acids. CDR3 loop: CASSLTLDPYNEQFF. As DNA, the CDR3 is TGTGCCAGCAGCTTAACCCTAGATCCCTACAATGAGCAGTTCTTC. Full variable domain (missing parts from reference TRBV11-2 and TRBJ2-1): EAGVAQSPRYKIIEKRQSVAFWCNPISGHATLYWYQQILGQGPKLLIQFQNNGVVDDSQLPKDRFSAERLKGVDSTLKIQPAKLEDSAVYLCASSLTLDPYNEQFFGPGTRLTVL.

The chain combines TRBV14 with TRBJ1-6; no firm D call. Germline V gives CDR1 SGHDN, CDR2 FVKESK. Trimming took 1 base from V and 6 from J, leaving 10 bases between them. CDR3 length equals 15 residues. This CDR3 reads CASSQGRSANSPLHF. In nucleotides, the CDR3 is TGTGCCAGCAGCCAAGGCAGGTCCGCTAATTCACCCCTCCACTTT.

This clone was found once. The chain combines TRBV11-2 with TRBJ1-4, with a weak D call TRBD1 (6 bases). V was shortened by 3 bases and J by 8 bases, with 16 bases between the two germline ends. CDR1 is SGHAT and CDR2 is FQNNGV in the germline V gene. This CDR3 has 15 residues. The DNA for the CDR3 is TGTGCCAGCAGCTTCCAACAGGGCGGAAAAGAAAAACTGTTTTTT. It codes for CASSFQQGGKEKLFF.

The J gene is TRBJ1-2, the V gene TRBV5-1; 7 bases are shared with TRBD1. CDR1 SGHRS and CDR2 YFSETQ come from the germline V gene. V trimming: 4 bases; J trimming: 4 bases; junction bases outside the gene matches: 7. The CDR3 is 14 amino acids. The CDR3: CASSQDRPIYGYTF. In DNA form, the CDR3 reads TGCGCCAGCAGCCAGGACAGGCCCATCTATGGCTACACCTTC.

This clone was seen only a few times. This chain joins TRBV28 and TRBJ1-1; D perhaps matches TRBD1 (5 bases). The CDR3 covers 14 residues. V lost 4 bases and J 4 bases, leaving 13 bases between the germline ends. CDR1 is MDHEN and CDR2 is SYDVKM in the germline V gene. CDR3: CASSSFRGVTEAFF. CDR3 nucleotide sequence: TGTGCCAGCAGTTCCTTCCGGGGGGTCACTGAAGCTTTCTTT.

This clone was observed a handful of times. This chain links TRBV19 with TRBJ1-5; possibly TRBD1 for D (5 bases). The CDR3 is made up of 15 amino acids. Germline V gives CDR1 LNHDA, CDR2 SQIVND (reference sequence). Trimming removed 7 bases at V and 1 base at J, with 14 bases between. The CDR3 loop reads CASKLGGGSNQPQHF. CDR3 sequence (DNA): TGTGCCAGTAAGTTGGGGGGTGGGAGCAATCAGCCCCAGCATTTT.

V gene TRBV9 combines with J gene TRBJ2-3, with 10 bases lining up with TRBD2. V was clipped by 0 bases and J by 4 bases; unmatched bases: 5. Germline assignment: CDR1 SGDLS and CDR2 YYNGEE. The CDR3 sequence is 16 residues long. CDR3 amino acids: CASSVVGTSAADTQYF. The DNA for the CDR3 is TGTGCCAGCAGCGTAGTAGGGACTAGCGCTGCAGATACGCAGTATTTT.

The V call is TRBV3-1 (or the pseudogene TRBV3-2), the J call TRBJ1-1; D is undetermined. V was clipped by 0 bases and J by 13 bases, with 21 bases between them. CDR1 is LGHDT and CDR2 is YNNKEL in the germline V gene (reference sequence). The length of the CDR3 is 15 residues. CDR3 DNA: TGTGCCAGCAGCCAAGAGGGCAGTTTAGATCCCAAGCTTTTCTTT. The encoded protein is CASSQEGSLDPKLFF.

The gene calls are TRBV3-1 (or the pseudogene TRBV3-2) and TRBJ1-3, with TRBD1 matching over 10 bases. Germline V gene lookup returns CDR1 LGHDT and CDR2 YNNKEL (reference sequence). The CDR3 has 16 amino acids. Losses at the gene ends were 1 base for V and 6 bases for J; bases not matched to a gene: 6. The CDR3 spells CASSQGPGTGENTIYF. In nucleotides, the CDR3 is TGTGCCAGCAGCCAAGGACCCGGGACAGGGGAAAACACCATATATTTT.

This clone was counted once. The CDR3 loop is CASRYDQGQFF. In DNA, the CDR3 is TGTGCCAGCAGATACGATCAGGGGCAGTTCTTC. The gene calls are TRBV7-2 and TRBJ2-1; weak D call: TRBD1 (5 bases). Per germline, CDR1 SGHTA and CDR2 FQGNSA. The length of the CDR3 is 11 residues. V was shortened by 6 bases and J by 12 bases, with 12 bases between the two germline ends.